This is a list of T cell receptor beta chains from one sample in a study of T cells after yellow fever vaccination. TCRdb re-called the 5' RACE reads with MiXCR, one entry per CDR3 protein. The sample holds 250,000 to 400,000 distinct CDR3 sequences, 4.1% seen once. Sequenced here: PBMCs, sampled 5 days after the yellow fever booster vaccination. These receptors were obtained from a man between 18 and 29 years old who received the YFV17D yellow fever vaccine. Both conserved end residues are trimmed from each CDR3. The D gene is left open where the match is weak.

d_call cdr3_length j_call v_call cdr3_aa
- 9 TRBJ1-5 TRBV6-2/TRBV6-3 ASSSGKPQH
- 12 TRBJ2-6 TRBV4-3 ASSHNSGANVLT
TRBD1 13 TRBJ2-3 TRBV11-2 ASSPGQVPPTTQY
- 11 TRBJ1-5 TRBV19 ASSWGASQPQH
TRBD1 13 TRBJ1-1 TRBV18 ASSPGTGGLVVAF
- 13 TRBJ2-2 TRBV5-6 ASSLTGGEPGELF
- 12 TRBJ2-3 TRBV5-1 ASSFNLPTDTQY
- 11 TRBJ2-3 TRBV7-3 ASSPPGVDTQY
TRBD2 13 TRBJ2-1 TRBV5-1 ASSLRSSGQKEQF
TRBD2 16 TRBJ2-2 TRBV20-1 SAPTAGLAGGYTGELF
- 11 TRBJ1-2 TRBV3-1 ASSQTVNYGYT
TRBD1 14 TRBJ1-6 TRBV4-2 ASKEDRGGPNSPLH
TRBD2 11 TRBJ2-1 TRBV27 ASRLAQYNEQF
- 13 TRBJ2-3 TRBV5-1 ASSLVGTSTDTQY
- 11 TRBJ1-1 TRBV7-6 ASSPTANTEAF
TRBD1 13 TRBJ1-2 TRBV19 ASSFLTARQGGYT
- 12 TRBJ2-3 TRBV10-3 AISGVGQTDTQY
- 8 TRBJ2-1 TRBV20-1 SALYNEQF
- 13 TRBJ1-5 TRBV6-2/TRBV6-3 ASSYVPGYNQPQH
TRBD1 14 TRBJ1-2 TRBV20-1 SASLGQGARGYGYT
TRBD2 15 TRBJ2-1 TRBV10-3 AISLGGTSGGAGEQF
- 12 TRBJ2-7 TRBV18 ANSPPGDDREQY
- 10 TRBJ1-1 TRBV12-3/TRBV12-4 ASSLKGSEAF
- 12 TRBJ2-5 TRBV7-9 ASSLVGPAGTQY
- 10 TRBJ2-3 TRBV7-9 ASSRDYGTQY
TRBD1 11 TRBJ1-1 TRBV7-9 ASSFGQGAYAF
TRBD2 15 TRBJ2-3 TRBV13 ASSLPGGTRTADTQY
- 12 TRBJ2-5 TRBV2 ASREGFLGATQY
- 12 TRBJ1-1 TRBV12-3/TRBV12-4 ASTLPGENTEAF
- 10 TRBJ1-2 TRBV5-1 ASSSEGGGYT
TRBD2 13 TRBJ2-3 TRBV7-2 ASSLGAGGQDTQY
- 13 TRBJ1-5 TRBV4-2 ASSQDRGNRQPQH
- 13 TRBJ1-1 TRBV15 ATSRPRTGNTEAF